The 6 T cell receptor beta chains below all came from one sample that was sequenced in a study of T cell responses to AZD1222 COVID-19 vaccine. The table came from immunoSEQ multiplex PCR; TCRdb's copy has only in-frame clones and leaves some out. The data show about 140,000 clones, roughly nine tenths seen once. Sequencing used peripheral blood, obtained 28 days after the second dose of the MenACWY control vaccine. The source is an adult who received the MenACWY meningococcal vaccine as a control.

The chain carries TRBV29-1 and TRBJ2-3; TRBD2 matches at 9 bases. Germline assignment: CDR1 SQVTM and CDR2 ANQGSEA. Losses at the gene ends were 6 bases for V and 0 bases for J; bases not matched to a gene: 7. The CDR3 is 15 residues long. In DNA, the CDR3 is TGCAGCGTCGCCTTAGCGGGAGATAGCACAGATACGCAGTATTTT. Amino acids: CSVALAGDSTDTQYF.

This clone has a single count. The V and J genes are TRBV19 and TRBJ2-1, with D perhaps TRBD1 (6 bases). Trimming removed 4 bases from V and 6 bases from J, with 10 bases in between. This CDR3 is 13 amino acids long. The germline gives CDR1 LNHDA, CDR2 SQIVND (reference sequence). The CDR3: CASSKGVTNEQFF. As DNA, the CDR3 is TGTGCCAGTAGTAAGGGGGTCACCAATGAGCAGTTCTTC.

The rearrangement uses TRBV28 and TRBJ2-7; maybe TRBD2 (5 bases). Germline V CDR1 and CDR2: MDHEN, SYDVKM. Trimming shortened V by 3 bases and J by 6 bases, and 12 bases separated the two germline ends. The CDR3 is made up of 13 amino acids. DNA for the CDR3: TGTGCCAGCAGTTTGACGGGAACGGTCGAGCAGTACTTC. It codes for CASSLTGTVEQYF.

The CDR3 is CASTDRAGHSYEQYF. The CDR3 DNA is TGTGCCAGTACCGACCGCGCAGGGCACTCCTACGAGCAGTACTTC. The chain has TRBV19 and TRBJ2-7; D possibly corresponds to TRBD1 (5 bases). V shed 7 bases and J shed 0 bases, with 16 bases lying between them. Germline CDR1 is LNHDA and CDR2 is SQIVND (reference sequence). CDR3 length: 15 amino acids.

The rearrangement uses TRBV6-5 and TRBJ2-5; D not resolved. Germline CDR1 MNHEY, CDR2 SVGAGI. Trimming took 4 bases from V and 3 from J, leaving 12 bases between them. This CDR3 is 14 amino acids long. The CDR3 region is CASSFLASKETQYF. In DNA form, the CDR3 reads TGTGCCAGCAGTTTTCTCGCCAGTAAAGAGACCCAGTACTTC.

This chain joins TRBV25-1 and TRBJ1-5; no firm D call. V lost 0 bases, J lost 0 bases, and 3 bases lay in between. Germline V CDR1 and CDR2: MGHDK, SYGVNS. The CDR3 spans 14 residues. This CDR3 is CASSEYDSNQPQHF. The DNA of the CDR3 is TGTGCCAGCAGTGAATATGATAGCAATCAGCCCCAGCATTTT. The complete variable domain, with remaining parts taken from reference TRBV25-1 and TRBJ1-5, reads EADIYQTPRYLVIGTGKKITLECSQTMGHDKMYWYQQDPGMELHLIHYSYGVNSTEKGDLSSESTVSRIRTEHFPLTLESARPSHTSQYLCASSEYDSNQPQHFGDGTRLSIL.